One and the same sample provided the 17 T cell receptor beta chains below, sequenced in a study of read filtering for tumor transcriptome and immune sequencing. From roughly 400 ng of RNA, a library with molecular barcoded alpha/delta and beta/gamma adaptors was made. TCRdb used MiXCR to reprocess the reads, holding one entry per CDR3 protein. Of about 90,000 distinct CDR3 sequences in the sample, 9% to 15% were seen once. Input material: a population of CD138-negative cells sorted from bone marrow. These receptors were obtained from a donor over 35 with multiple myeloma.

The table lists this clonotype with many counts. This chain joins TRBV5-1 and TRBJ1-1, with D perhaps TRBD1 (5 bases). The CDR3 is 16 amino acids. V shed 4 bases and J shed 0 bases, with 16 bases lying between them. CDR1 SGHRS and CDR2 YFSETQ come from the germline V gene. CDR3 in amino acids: CASSPRSGSMNTEAFF. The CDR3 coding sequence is TGCGCCAGCAGCCCCCGGTCAGGGTCCATGAACACTGAAGCTTTCTTT.

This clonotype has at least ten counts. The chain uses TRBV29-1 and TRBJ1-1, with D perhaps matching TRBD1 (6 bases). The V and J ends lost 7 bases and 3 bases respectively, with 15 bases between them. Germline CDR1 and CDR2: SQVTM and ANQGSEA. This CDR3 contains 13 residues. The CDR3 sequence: CSAETGTDTEAFF. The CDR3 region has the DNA TGCAGCGCCGAAACAGGGACGGACACTGAAGCTTTCTTT.

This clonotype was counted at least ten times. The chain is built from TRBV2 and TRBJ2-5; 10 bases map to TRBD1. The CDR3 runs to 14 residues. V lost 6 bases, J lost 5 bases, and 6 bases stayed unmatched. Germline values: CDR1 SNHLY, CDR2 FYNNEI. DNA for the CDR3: TGTGCCAGCAGACGACAGGGGGCTTGGGAGACCCAGTACTTC. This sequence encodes CASRRQGAWETQYF.

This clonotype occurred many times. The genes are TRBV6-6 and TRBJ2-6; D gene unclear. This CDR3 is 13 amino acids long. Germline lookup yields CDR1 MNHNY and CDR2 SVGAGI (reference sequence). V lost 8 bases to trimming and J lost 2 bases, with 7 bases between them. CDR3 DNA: TGTGCCAGCGTAAGGGCTGGGGCCAACGTCCTGACTTTC. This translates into CASVRAGANVLTF.

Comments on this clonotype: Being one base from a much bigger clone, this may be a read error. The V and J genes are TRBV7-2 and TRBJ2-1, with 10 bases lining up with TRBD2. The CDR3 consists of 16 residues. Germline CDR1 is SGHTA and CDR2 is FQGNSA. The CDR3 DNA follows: TGTGCCAGCAGTCCGGATGTGGCTAGCGGGGGCAATGGGCAGTTCTTC. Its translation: CASSPDVASGGNGQFF.

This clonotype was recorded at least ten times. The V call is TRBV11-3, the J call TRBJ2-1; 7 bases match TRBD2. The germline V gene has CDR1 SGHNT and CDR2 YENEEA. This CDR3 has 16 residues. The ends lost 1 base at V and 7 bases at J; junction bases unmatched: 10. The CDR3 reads CASSLGPRLAGNEQFF. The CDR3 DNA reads TGTGCCAGCAGCTTAGGTCCTAGACTAGCCGGTAATGAGCAGTTCTTC.

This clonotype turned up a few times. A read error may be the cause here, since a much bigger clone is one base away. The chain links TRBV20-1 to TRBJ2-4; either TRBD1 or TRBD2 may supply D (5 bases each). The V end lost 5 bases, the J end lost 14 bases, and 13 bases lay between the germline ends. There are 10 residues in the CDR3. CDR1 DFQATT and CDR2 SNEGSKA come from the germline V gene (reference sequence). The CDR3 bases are TGCAGTGCTCGTAGAGGGGCGGAGTACTTC. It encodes CSARRGAEYF.

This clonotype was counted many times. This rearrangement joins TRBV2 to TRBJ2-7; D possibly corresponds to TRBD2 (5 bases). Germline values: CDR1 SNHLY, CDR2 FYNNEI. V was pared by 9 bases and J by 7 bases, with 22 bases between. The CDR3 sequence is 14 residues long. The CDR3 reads CASAVAEALQEQYF. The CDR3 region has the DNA TGTGCCAGTGCCGTGGCGGAGGCCCTACAGGAGCAGTACTTC.

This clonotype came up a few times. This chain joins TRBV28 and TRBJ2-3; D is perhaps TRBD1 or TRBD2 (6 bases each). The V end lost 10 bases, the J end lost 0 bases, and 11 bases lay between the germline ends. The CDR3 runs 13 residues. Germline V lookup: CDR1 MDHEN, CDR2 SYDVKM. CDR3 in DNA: TGTGCCACTACAGGGACTAGCACAGATACGCAGTATTTT. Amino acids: CATTGTSTDTQYF. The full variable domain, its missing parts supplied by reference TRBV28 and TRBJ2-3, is DVKVTQSSRYLVKRTGEKVFLECVQDMDHENMFWYRQDPGLGLRLIYFSYDVKMKEKGDIPEGYSVSREKKERFSLILESASTNQTSMYLCATTGTSTDTQYFGPGTRLTVL.

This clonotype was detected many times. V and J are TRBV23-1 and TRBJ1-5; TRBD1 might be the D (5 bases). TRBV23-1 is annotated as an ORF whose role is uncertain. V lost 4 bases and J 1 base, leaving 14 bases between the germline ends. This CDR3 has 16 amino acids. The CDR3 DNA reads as TGCGCCAGCAGTCCCGGGGGGGAAAGGAGCAATCAGCCCCAGCATTTT. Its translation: CASSPGGERSNQPQHF.

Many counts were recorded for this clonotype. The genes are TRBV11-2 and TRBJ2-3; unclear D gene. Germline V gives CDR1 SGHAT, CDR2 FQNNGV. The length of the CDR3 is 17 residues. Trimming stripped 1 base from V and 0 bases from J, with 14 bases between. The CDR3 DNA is TGTGCCAGCAGCTTAGCCCTTGGGCGTGGTAGCACAGATACGCAGTATTTT. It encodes CASSLALGRGSTDTQYF.

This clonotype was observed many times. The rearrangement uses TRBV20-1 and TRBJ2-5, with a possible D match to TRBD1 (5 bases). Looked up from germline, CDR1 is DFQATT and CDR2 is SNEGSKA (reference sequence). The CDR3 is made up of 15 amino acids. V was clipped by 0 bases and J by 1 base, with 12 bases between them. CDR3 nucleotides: TGCAGTGCTAGAGACAGGGTAGTAGCCCAAGAGACCCAGTACTTC. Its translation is CSARDRVVAQETQYF.

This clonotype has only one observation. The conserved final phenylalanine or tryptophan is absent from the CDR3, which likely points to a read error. The chain's CDR3 is CSVNRGGNTEAFS. In DNA, the CDR3 is TGCAGCGTAAACCGGGGAGGGAACACTGAAGCTTTCTCT. V is TRBV29-1 and J is TRBJ1-1, with D uncertain. CDR3 length: 13 amino acids. CDR1 SQVTM and CDR2 ANQGSEA come from the germline V gene. The V gene lost 6 bases and the J gene lost 1 base, with 12 bases spanning the gap.

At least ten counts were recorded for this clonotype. CDR3: CSARTLGQGDQPQHF. As DNA, the CDR3 is TGCAGTGCTAGAACCCTGGGACAGGGTGACCAGCCCCAGCATTTT. The chain carries TRBV20-1 and TRBJ1-5, with 9 bases aligning to TRBD1. The V and J ends lost 2 bases and 7 bases, in that order; junction bases with no gene match: 9. Germline V CDR1 and CDR2: DFQATT, SNEGSKA (reference sequence). This CDR3 spans 15 amino acids.

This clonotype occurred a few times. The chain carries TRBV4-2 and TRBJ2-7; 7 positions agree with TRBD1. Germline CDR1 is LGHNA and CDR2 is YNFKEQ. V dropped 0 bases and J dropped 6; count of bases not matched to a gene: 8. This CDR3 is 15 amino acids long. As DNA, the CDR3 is TGTGCCAGCAGCCAAGATCCGTCGGCAGGGGGCGAGCAGTACTTC. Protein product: CASSQDPSAGGEQYF.

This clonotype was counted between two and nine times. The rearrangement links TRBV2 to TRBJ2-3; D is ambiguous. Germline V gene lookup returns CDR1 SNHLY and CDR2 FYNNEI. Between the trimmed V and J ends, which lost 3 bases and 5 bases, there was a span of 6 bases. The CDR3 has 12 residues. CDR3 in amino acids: CASSDSGDTQYF. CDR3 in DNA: TGTGCCAGCAGTGATTCGGGAGATACGCAGTATTTT.

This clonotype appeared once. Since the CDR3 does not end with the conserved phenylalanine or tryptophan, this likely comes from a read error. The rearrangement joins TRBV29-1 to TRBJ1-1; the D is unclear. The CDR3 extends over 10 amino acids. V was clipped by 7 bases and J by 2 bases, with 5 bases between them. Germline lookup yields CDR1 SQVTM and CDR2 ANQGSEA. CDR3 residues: CSAHNTEAFL. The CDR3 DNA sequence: TGCAGCGCCCATAACACTGAAGCTTTCTTA.